The 25 T cell receptor beta chains below all came from one sample that was sequenced in a study of T cells in localized non-small cell lung cancer. TCRdb's table, derived via immunoSEQ multiplex PCR, lists solely in-frame clones and lacks some. The data show around 50,000 clones, approximately 90% seen once. Sequences were derived from PBMCs, sampled before any cancer treatment. The receptors here all came from a man between 35 and 75 years old with stage II lung adenocarcinoma.

The genes are TRBV5-1 and TRBJ1-2; 8 nucleotides match TRBD1. J was trimmed by 7 bases and V by 2 bases; bases with no gene match: 13. This CDR3 region has 16 residues. In germline, CDR1 is SGHRS, CDR2 YFSETQ. CDR3 sequence reads: CASSLSPTDRVLGYTF. For the CDR3, the DNA is TGCGCCAGCAGCTTAAGCCCCACGGACAGGGTGCTTGGCTACACCTTC. Full variable domain (remainder filled in from reference TRBV5-1 and TRBJ1-2): KAGVTQTPRYLIKTRGQQVTLSCSPISGHRSVSWYQQTPGQGLQFLFEYFSETQRNKGNFPGRFSGRQFSNSRSEMNVSTLELGDSALYLCASSLSPTDRVLGYTFGSGTRLTVV.

The chain carries TRBV21-1 and TRBJ2-1; TRBD1 is taken as the D call from the table, unchecked against the DNA. TRBV21-1 is a documented pseudogene. This CDR3 has 13 amino acids. The CDR3 region is CASSSTGNAEQFF. CDR3 coding DNA: TGTGCCAGCAGCTCGACAGGGAATGCTGAGCAGTTCTTC.

The chain uses TRBV29-1 and TRBJ2-1; 10 positions agree with TRBD1. V trimming: 8 bases; J trimming: 10 bases; junction bases outside the gene matches: 14. This CDR3 has 14 amino acids. Germline V CDR1 and CDR2: SQVTM, ANQGSEA. CDR3 residues: CSLSPGQGFPEQFF. CDR3 nucleotides: TGCAGCCTCTCTCCGGGACAGGGGTTTCCCGAGCAGTTCTTC.

This clone is labeled large (0.1 to 1%). This chain uses TRBV9 with TRBJ2-4, with 9 bases that match TRBD1. There are 16 residues in the CDR3. Germline V gives CDR1 SGDLS, CDR2 YYNGEE. J lost 0 bases, V lost 0 bases, and 1 base had no gene match. The DNA for the CDR3 is TGTGCCAGCAGCGTAGGACAGGGGGTAGCCAAAAACATTCAGTACTTC. Translating gives CASSVGQGVAKNIQYF.

V is TRBV13 and J is TRBJ2-3, with D possibly being TRBD2 (6 bases). The CDR3 runs 13 residues. Trimming pared 5 bases from V and 8 bases from J, leaving 14 bases between. Germline-derived CDR1 and CDR2 are PRHDT and FYEKMQ (reference sequence). DNA for the CDR3: TGTGCCAGCAGCCAAGACAAGGGAGGTACGCAGTATTTT. It codes for CASSQDKGGTQYF.

This chain uses TRBV9 with TRBJ2-7, with 8 bases fitting TRBD2. The ends lost 0 bases at V and 5 bases at J; junction bases unmatched: 10. This CDR3 comprises 16 residues. Germline values: CDR1 SGDLS, CDR2 YYNGEE. CDR3 coding DNA: TGTGCCAGCAGCGTAGGGGCGGGACTAGGTCTAAACGAGCAGTACTTC. It translates to CASSVGAGLGLNEQYF.

This chain links TRBV6-1 with TRBJ1-2, with D possibly matching TRBD1 (5 bases). Germline values: CDR1 MNHNS, CDR2 SASEGT. V lost 7 bases and J lost 5, with 17 bases in between. The CDR3 extends over 14 amino acids. The CDR3 region is CASIRGHANYGYTF. The CDR3 coding sequence is TGTGCCAGCATACGTGGACACGCGAATTATGGCTACACCTTC.

This chain links TRBV5-6 with TRBJ1-1; D unclear. Germline CDR1 is SGHDT and CDR2 is YYEEEE. The V end lost 0 bases, the J end lost 2 bases, and 5 bases lay between the germline ends. The CDR3 is 13 residues long. The CDR3 here is CASSLGVNTEAFF. CDR3 nucleotide sequence: TGTGCCAGCAGCTTGGGGGTAAACACTGAAGCTTTCTTT.

The CDR3 DNA follows: TGCGCCAGCAGCTTGGGGCCAGGCTACGAGCAGTACTTC. Protein product: CASSLGPGYEQYF. The chain combines TRBV5-1 with TRBJ2-7; D remains ambiguous. This CDR3 is built from 13 residues. V lost 0 bases to trimming and J lost 3 bases, with 7 bases between them. Germline-derived CDR1 and CDR2 are SGHRS and YFSETQ.

Only a few counts were recorded for this clone. The chain carries TRBV5-1 and TRBJ2-6; the D gene is possibly TRBD2 (5 bases). Looked up from germline, CDR1 is SGHRS and CDR2 is YFSETQ. V shed 0 bases and J shed 2 bases, with 12 bases lying between them. The CDR3 length is 17 residues. CDR3 coding DNA: TGCGCCAGCAGCTTGGGCATACGGGGAGCTGGGGCCAACGTCCTGACTTTC. Its protein product is CASSLGIRGAGANVLTF.

The chain has TRBV19 and TRBJ2-3; possibly TRBD2 for D (7 bases). V dropped 3 bases and J dropped 3 bases, with 16 bases sitting between them. Germline CDR1 LNHDA, CDR2 SQIVND (reference sequence). The CDR3 loop spans 16 amino acids. The CDR3 loop reads CASSIVRGAKTDTQYF. DNA for the CDR3: TGTGCCAGTAGTATCGTCCGGGGGGCGAAGACAGATACGCAGTATTTT.

In DNA form, the CDR3 reads TGTGCCAGTAGTATGGGGGCCACAGATACGCAGTATTTT. Its translation: CASSMGATDTQYF. The genes are TRBV19 and TRBJ2-3; weak D call: TRBD1 (6 bases). V was clipped by 3 bases and J by 2 bases, with 6 bases between them. The CDR3 totals 13 residues. CDR1 and CDR2 (germline): LNHDA, SQIVND (reference sequence).

The V gene is TRBV6-1, the J gene TRBJ1-2; tentatively, D is TRBD1 (6 bases). The V and J ends lost 3 bases and 4 bases respectively, with 18 bases between them. CDR1 is MNHNS and CDR2 is SASEGT in the germline V gene. This CDR3 comprises 16 residues. As DNA, the CDR3 is TGTGCCAGCAGTGATGACTCGACAGGTTTCTTCTATGGCTACACCTTC. It encodes CASSDDSTGFFYGYTF.

The chain couples TRBV11-2 to TRBJ1-2, with D possibly being TRBD1 (6 bases). V was pared by 1 base and J by 8 bases, with 8 bases between. CDR1 is SGHAT, CDR2 FQNNGV, per germline. CDR3 length equals 12 residues. The CDR3 is CASSLAGVGYTF. Here the CDR3 DNA reads TGTGCCAGCAGCTTAGCAGGGGTCGGCTACACCTTC.

As regards this clone: Other DNA sequences of this sample code for an identical CDR3. This rearrangement joins TRBV19 to TRBJ1-1; D unclear. The CDR3 covers 12 residues. V dropped 1 base and J dropped 2 bases, with 2 bases sitting between them. The V gene's germline CDR1 is LNHDA and CDR2 SQIVND (reference sequence). The CDR3 DNA is TGTGCCAGTAGTATAGGAAACACTGAAGCTTTCTTT. Its protein is CASSIGNTEAFF.

The V call is TRBV20-1, the J call TRBJ2-5; no definite D call. Trimming took 5 bases from V and 4 from J, leaving 8 bases between them. This CDR3 comprises 11 residues. The germline gives CDR1 DFQATT, CDR2 SNEGSKA (reference sequence). The CDR3 reads CSALVTETQYF. CDR3 sequence (DNA): TGCAGTGCTTTAGTCACAGAGACCCAGTACTTC.

The CDR3 nucleotides read TGTGCCTGGAGTAACAGGGAGAACACTGAAGCTTTCTTT. As protein: CAWSNRENTEAFF. This rearrangement joins TRBV30 to TRBJ1-1; tentatively, D is TRBD1 (6 bases). The V gene's germline CDR1 is GTSNPN and CDR2 SVGIG (reference sequence). Trimming pared 2 bases from V and 1 base from J, leaving 8 bases between. The CDR3 is made up of 13 amino acids.

The chain combines TRBV18 with TRBJ2-2, with TRBD1 identical over 11 bases. The V gene end was trimmed by 3 bases and the J gene end by 6 bases; junction bases not matched to a gene: 15. Per germline, CDR1 KGHSH and CDR2 LQKENI. The CDR3 is made up of 19 amino acids. CDR3 coding DNA: TGTGCCAGCTCACCTACCGGGTTTCAAGGACAGGGGGCTGCCGGGGAGCTGTTTTTT. This sequence encodes CASSPTGFQGQGAAGELFF.

The CDR3 DNA follows: TGTGCCAGCAGCTTTTCCGGGGGGGCCGGAGGTGAGCAGTTCTTC. It codes for CASSFSGGAGGEQFF. The chain is built from TRBV11-1 and TRBJ2-1; 8 positions agree with TRBD2. The trim removed 3 bases at V and 9 bases at J, leaving 10 bases unmatched. The germline CDR1 and CDR2 sequences are SGHAT and FQDESV (reference sequence). The CDR3 consists of 15 residues.

The chain has TRBV5-1 and TRBJ2-2; the D gene could be TRBD1 or TRBD2 (5 bases each). This CDR3 region has 15 residues. V dropped 0 bases and J dropped 4 bases, with 10 bases sitting between them. CDR1 SGHRS and CDR2 YFSETQ come from the germline V gene. The CDR3, as DNA: TGCGCCAGCAGCTTGGGGGACCAAATCACCGGGGAGCTGTTTTTT. As protein: CASSLGDQITGELFF.

V usage is TRBV18 and J usage is TRBJ2-2, with D possibly matching TRBD2 (6 bases). The CDR3 runs to 18 residues. Germline V gives CDR1 KGHSH, CDR2 LQKENI. The V gene lost 6 bases and the J gene lost 0 bases, with 20 bases spanning the gap. CDR3 sequence (DNA): TGTGCCAGCTCCCCCGGGACTCTCGTCCTTTCGAACACCGGGGAGCTGTTTTTT. Residues: CASSPGTLVLSNTGELFF.

The chain is built from TRBV5-1 and TRBJ2-2, with D uncertain. Germline loops: CDR1 SGHRS, CDR2 YFSETQ. The CDR3 has 16 residues. The V end was cut by 8 bases, the J end by 3 bases, with 20 bases between. The CDR3 reads CASSFLPGYDTGELFF. CDR3 DNA: TGCGCCAGTAGTTTCCTACCAGGATATGACACCGGGGAGCTGTTTTTT.

The genes are TRBV5-1 and TRBJ2-5; 8 bases match TRBD1. V trimming: 4 bases; J trimming: 4 bases; junction bases outside the gene matches: 3. This CDR3 has 13 amino acids. Germline V gene data show CDR1 as SGHRS and CDR2 as YFSETQ. DNA of the CDR3: TGCGCCAGCAGCCTGGACAGGGTAGAGACCCAGTACTTC. Encoded protein: CASSLDRVETQYF. Full variable domain (outside the CDR3, taken from reference TRBV5-1 and TRBJ2-5): KAGVTQTPRYLIKTRGQQVTLSCSPISGHRSVSWYQQTPGQGLQFLFEYFSETQRNKGNFPGRFSGRQFSNSRSEMNVSTLELGDSALYLCASSLDRVETQYFGPGTRLLVL.

V gene TRBV19 combines with J gene TRBJ1-4; D possibly corresponds to TRBD1 (6 bases). V gave up 6 bases and J gave up 5 bases, with 13 bases separating them. The CDR3 has 14 amino acids. CDR1 and CDR2 (germline): LNHDA, SQIVND (reference sequence). This CDR3 reads CASRQGGGNEKLFF. Written as DNA, the CDR3 is TGTGCCAGTAGACAGGGAGGTGGAAATGAAAAACTGTTTTTT.

The chain is built from TRBV27 and TRBJ1-1; D gene uncertain. There are 13 residues in the CDR3. The V and J ends lost 4 bases and 3 bases respectively, with 9 bases between them. Germline V gene data show CDR1 as MNHEY and CDR2 as SMNVEV (reference sequence). The CDR3 protein is CASSSREDTEAFF. The CDR3 coding sequence is TGTGCCAGCAGTTCCCGGGAGGACACTGAAGCTTTCTTT.